Below, one T cell receptor beta chain is given with its context. The data were obtained in a study of blood T cell repertoires in COVID-19. Overall study: From the United States, Italy and Spain came samples of acute and convalescent COVID-19. T cells, B-cell-depleted T cells, or PBMCs supplied cDNA or gDNA.

Authors' processing steps: Nucleated cell number was recorded as an estimate derived from reference gene primer amplification. TCRdb's table, derived via immunoSEQ multiplex PCR, lists solely in-frame clones and lacks some. V, J and clone size reflect that table, while D and trimming were determined from the DNA. The sample has approximately 210,000 clones, around 89% seen once. The ends lost 1 base at V and 3 bases at J; junction bases unmatched: 1. The CDR3 runs 14 residues. CDR1 is SGHNT, CDR2 YENEEA, per germline. The V gene is TRBV11-3, the J gene TRBJ2-7, with TRBD1 matching 9 bases. The TCR sequence derives from a human donor in a cohort sampled during active COVID-19. Specimen: peripheral blood. The CDR3 region is CASSLGGQGYEQYF. CDR3 DNA sequence: TGTGCCAGCAGCTTAGGGGGACAGGGCTACGAGCAGTACTTC. Using reference TRBV11-3 and TRBJ2-7 for the parts outside the CDR3, the full variable domain is EAGVVQSPRYKIIEKKQPVAFWCNPISGHNTLYWYLQNLGQGPELLIRYENEEAVDDSQLPKDRFSAERLKGVDSTLKIQPAELGDSAVYLCASSLGGQGYEQYFGPGTRLTVT.